This T cell receptor beta chain was recorded in a study of blood T cell repertoires in COVID-19. Study in general: T cells, B-cell-depleted T cells, or PBMCs supplied cDNA or gDNA.

TCRdb keeps only in-frame clones here, not all; method: immunoSEQ multiplex PCR. The sample has about 290,000 clones, around 86% seen once. Only one count was recorded for this clone. Participant reports of clinical history set cohort assignment. All recovered Cohort 3 donors got two negative PCRs, got clearance, or saw symptom resolution. Trimming cost V 4 bases and J 3 bases, with 18 bases left between them. The CDR3 is 17 residues long. Germline V gene lookup returns CDR1 MRHNA and CDR2 SNTAGT. The sample taken for sequencing was PBMCs or T cells enriched from blood (not recorded which). V gene TRBV6-4 combines with J gene TRBJ2-2, with a weak D call TRBD2 (6 bases). The origin of this receptor is a middle-aged woman who had recovered from COVID-19. The CDR3 sequence is CASSASSHSGHTGELFF. The CDR3 bases are TGTGCCAGCAGTGCCTCCTCCCATAGCGGACACACCGGGGAGCTGTTTTTT.